This T cell receptor beta chain was documented in a study of cytomegalovirus exposure and HLA in healthy donors. The CDR3 contains 15 residues. Per the germline V gene, CDR1 is SGHTA and CDR2 is FQGNSA. The trim removed 5 bases at V and 5 bases at J, leaving 8 bases unmatched. PCR employed 60 Vbeta and 13 Jbeta primers. TCRdb keeps only in-frame clones here, not all; method: immunoSEQ multiplex PCR. The data include 85,000 to 110,000 clones; the top ten clones carry roughly 3.5%. This chain joins TRBV7-2 and TRBJ1-5, with 8 bases matching TRBD1. This sequence originates from a man aged 35 to 55 in good health and CMV-seronegative. The sequenced sample consisted of PBMCs. CDR3 protein: CASSRHQTGDQPQHF. The CDR3 DNA reads TGTGCCAGCAGCCGACACCAGACAGGGGATCAGCCCCAGCATTTT.